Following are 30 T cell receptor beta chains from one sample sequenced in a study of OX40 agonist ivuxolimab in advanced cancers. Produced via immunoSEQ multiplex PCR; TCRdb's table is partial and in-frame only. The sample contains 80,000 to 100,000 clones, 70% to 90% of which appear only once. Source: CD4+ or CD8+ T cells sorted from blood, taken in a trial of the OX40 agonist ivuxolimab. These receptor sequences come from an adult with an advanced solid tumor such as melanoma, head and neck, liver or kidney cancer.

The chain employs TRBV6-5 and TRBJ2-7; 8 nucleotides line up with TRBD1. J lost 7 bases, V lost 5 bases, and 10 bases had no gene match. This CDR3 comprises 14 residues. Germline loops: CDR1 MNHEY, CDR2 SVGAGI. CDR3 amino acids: CASSVGAGGDEQYF. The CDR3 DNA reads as TGTGCCAGCAGTGTCGGGGCAGGGGGCGATGAGCAGTACTTC.

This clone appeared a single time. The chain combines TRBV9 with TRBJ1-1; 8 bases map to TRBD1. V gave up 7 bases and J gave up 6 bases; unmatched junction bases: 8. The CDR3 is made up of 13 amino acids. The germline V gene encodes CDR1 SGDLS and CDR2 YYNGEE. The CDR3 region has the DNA TGTGCCAGCGGCAGGGGGCAGGGGGCTGAAGCTTTCTTT. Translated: CASGRGQGAEAFF.

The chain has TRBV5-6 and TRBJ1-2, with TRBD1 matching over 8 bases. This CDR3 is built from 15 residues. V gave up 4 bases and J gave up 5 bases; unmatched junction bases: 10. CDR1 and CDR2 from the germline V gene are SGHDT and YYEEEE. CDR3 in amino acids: CASSRDRPGQYGYTF. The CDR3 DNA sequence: TGTGCCAGCAGCCGGGACAGGCCCGGTCAGTATGGCTACACCTTC. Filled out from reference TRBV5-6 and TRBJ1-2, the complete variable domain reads DAGVTQSPTHLIKTRGQQVTLRCSPKSGHDTVSWYQQALGQGPQFIFQYYEEEERQRGNFPDRFSGHQFPNYSSELNVNALLLGDSALYLCASSRDRPGQYGYTFGSGTRLTVV.

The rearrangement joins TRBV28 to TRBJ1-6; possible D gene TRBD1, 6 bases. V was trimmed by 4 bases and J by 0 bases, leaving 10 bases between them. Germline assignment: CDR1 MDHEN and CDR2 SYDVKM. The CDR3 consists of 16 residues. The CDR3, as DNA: TGTGCCAGCAGTTGGACAGCAAGCTCCTATAATTCACCCCTCCACTTT. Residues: CASSWTASSYNSPLHF.

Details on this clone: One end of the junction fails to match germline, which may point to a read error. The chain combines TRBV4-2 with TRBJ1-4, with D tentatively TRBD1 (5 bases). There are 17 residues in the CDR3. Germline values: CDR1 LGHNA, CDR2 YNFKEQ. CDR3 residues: CASSHIEGPGRAEKLLF. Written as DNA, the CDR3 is TGTGCCAGCAGCCACATAGAAGGTCCGGGGCGCGCTGAAAAACTGCTTTTT.

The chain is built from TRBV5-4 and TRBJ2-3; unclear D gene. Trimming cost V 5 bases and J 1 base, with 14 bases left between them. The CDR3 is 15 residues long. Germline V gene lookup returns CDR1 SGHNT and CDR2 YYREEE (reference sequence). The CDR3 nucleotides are TGTGCCAGCAGATCCAACTTCCCCCGCACAGATACGCAGTATTTT. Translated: CASRSNFPRTDTQYF.

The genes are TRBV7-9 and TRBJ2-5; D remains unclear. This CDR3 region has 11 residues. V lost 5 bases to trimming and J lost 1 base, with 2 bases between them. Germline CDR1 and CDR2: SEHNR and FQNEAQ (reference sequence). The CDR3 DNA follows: TGTGCCAGCAGCGTCCAAGAGACCCAGTACTTC. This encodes CASSVQETQYF.

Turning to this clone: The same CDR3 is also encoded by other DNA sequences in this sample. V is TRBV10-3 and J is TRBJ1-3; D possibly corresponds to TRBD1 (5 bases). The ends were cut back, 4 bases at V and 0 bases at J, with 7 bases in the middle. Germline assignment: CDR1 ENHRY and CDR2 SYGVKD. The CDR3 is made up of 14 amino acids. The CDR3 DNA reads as TGTGCCATCAGTGGGGACGTCTCTGGAAACACCATATATTTT. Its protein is CAISGDVSGNTIYF.

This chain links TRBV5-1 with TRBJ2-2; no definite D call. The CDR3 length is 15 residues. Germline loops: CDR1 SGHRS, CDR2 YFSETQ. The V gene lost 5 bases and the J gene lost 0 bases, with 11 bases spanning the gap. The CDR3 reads CASSPQRPNTGELFF. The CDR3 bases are TGCGCCAGCAGTCCCCAGAGGCCGAACACCGGGGAGCTGTTTTTT.

The CDR3 region has the DNA TGTGCCAGCAGTTCCCCATCGACAGGGACTAATGAAAAACTGTTTTTT. Its protein product is CASSSPSTGTNEKLFF. The chain combines TRBV27 with TRBJ1-4; the match to TRBD1 covers 7 bases. The germline CDR1 and CDR2 sequences are MNHEY and SMNVEV (reference sequence). This CDR3 spans 16 amino acids. Trimming removed 4 bases from V and 2 bases from J; junction bases left unmatched: 7.

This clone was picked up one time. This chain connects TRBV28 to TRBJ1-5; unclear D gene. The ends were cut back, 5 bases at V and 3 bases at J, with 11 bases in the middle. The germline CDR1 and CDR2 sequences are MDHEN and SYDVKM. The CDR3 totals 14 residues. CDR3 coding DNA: TGTGCCAGCAGTACGGGCGGGATCAATCAGCCCCAGCATTTT. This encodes CASSTGGINQPQHF.

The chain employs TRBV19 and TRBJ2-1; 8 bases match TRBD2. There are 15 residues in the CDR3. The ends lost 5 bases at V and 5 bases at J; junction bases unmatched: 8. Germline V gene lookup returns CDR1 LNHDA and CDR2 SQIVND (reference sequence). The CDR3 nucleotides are TGTGCCAGTAGTCGCCCGGGACTAGGTAACAATGAGCAGTTCTTC. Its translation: CASSRPGLGNNEQFF.

Written as DNA, the CDR3 is TGTGCCAGCAGTTTACAGACAACTAATGAAAAACTGTTTTTT. Amino acid sequence: CASSLQTTNEKLFF. The chain is built from TRBV7-2 and TRBJ1-4; D remains unclear. V dropped 6 bases and J dropped 0 bases, with 8 bases sitting between them. Germline V gives CDR1 SGHTA, CDR2 FQGNSA. The CDR3 consists of 14 residues.

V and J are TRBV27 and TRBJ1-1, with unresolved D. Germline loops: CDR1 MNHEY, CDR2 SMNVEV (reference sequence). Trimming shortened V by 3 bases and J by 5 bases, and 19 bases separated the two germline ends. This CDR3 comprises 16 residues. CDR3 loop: CASSFLGKTPGTEAFF. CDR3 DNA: TGTGCCAGCAGTTTTCTCGGTAAAACCCCGGGGACTGAAGCTTTCTTT.

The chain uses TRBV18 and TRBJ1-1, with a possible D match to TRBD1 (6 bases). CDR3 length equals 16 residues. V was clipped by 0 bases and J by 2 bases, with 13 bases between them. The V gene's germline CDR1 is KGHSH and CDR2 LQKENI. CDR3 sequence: CASSPPAGQRNTEAFF. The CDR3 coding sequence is TGTGCCAGCTCACCACCAGCCGGACAGAGAAACACTGAAGCTTTCTTT.

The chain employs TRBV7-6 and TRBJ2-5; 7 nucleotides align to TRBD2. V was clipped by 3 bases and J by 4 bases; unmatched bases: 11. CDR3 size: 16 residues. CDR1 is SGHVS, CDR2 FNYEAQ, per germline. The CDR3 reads CASSFTRPPGGETQYF. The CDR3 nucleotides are TGTGCCAGCAGCTTCACCCGACCCCCGGGGGGAGAGACCCAGTACTTC.

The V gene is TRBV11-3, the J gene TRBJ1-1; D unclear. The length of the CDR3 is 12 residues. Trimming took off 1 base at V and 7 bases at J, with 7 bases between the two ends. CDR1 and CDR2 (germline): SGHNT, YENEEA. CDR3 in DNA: TGTGCCAGCAGCTTAGCCGACGGTGAAGCTTTCTTT. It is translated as CASSLADGEAFF.

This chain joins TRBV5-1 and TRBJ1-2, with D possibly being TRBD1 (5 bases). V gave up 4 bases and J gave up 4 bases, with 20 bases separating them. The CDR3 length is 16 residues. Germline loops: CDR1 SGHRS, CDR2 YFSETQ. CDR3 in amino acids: CASSPGRGAYIYGYTF. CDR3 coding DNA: TGCGCCAGCAGCCCTGGGAGGGGCGCCTACATCTATGGCTACACCTTC.

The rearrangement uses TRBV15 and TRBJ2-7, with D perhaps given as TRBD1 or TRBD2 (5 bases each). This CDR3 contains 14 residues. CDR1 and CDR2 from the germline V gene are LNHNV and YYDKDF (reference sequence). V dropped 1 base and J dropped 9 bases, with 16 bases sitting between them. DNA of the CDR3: TGTGCCACCAGCAGAGCAGGGACCGATCACGGGCAGTACTTC. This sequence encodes CATSRAGTDHGQYF.

CDR3 loop: CASSYSTSSGNTIYF. The DNA of the CDR3 is TGTGCCAGCAGCTACTCAACTAGCTCTGGAAACACCATATATTTT. V usage is TRBV5-6 and J usage is TRBJ1-3; D remains ambiguous. From germline, CDR1 is SGHDT and CDR2 YYEEEE. This CDR3 spans 15 amino acids. With 3 bases removed from V and 0 bases from J, the gap between germline ends came to 10 bases. The full variable domain, its missing parts supplied by reference TRBV5-6 and TRBJ1-3, is DAGVTQSPTHLIKTRGQQVTLRCSPKSGHDTVSWYQQALGQGPQFIFQYYEEEERQRGNFPDRFSGHQFPNYSSELNVNALLLGDSALYLCASSYSTSSGNTIYFGEGSWLTVV.

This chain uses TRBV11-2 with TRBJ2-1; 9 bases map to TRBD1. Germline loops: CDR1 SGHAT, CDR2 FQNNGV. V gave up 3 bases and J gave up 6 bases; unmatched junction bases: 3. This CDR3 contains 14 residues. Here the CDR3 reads CASSLMGQGNEQFF. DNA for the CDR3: TGTGCCAGCAGCTTGATGGGACAGGGCAATGAGCAGTTCTTC.

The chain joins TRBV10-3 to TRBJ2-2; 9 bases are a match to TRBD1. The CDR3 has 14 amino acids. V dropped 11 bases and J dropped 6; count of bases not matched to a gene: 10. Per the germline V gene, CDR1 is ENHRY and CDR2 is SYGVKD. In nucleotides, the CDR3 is TGTGCCTCACTCGGGACAGGGAAGGCCGGGGAGCTGTTTTTT. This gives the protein CASLGTGKAGELFF.

The CDR3 sequence is CASSPTGAGGELFF. CDR3 coding DNA: TGTGCCAGCAGCCCTACCGGGGCGGGCGGGGAGCTGTTTTTT. The chain has TRBV7-6 and TRBJ2-2, with D perhaps assigned TRBD1 or TRBD2 (5 bases each). The ends were cut back, 5 bases at V and 7 bases at J, with 14 bases in the middle. The CDR3 loop spans 14 amino acids. CDR1 and CDR2 (germline): SGHVS, FNYEAQ.

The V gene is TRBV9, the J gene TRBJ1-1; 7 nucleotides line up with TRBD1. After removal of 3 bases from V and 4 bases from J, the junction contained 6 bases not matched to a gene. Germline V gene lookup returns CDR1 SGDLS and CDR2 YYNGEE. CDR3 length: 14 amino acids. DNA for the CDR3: TGTGCCAGCAGCGGAACAGGGGAGGTCACTGAAGCTTTCTTT. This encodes CASSGTGEVTEAFF.

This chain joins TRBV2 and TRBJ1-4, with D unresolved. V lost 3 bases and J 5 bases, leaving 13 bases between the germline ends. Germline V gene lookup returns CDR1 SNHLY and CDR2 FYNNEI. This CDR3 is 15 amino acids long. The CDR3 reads CASSEGRTFNEKLFF. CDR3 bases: TGTGCCAGCAGTGAGGGCAGGACTTTCAATGAAAAACTGTTTTTT.

The CDR3 bases are TGTGCCAGCAGTTTACGTGACAGGGATGGCGGCTACACCTTC. Amino acids: CASSLRDRDGGYTF. This chain uses TRBV27 with TRBJ1-2; 7 bases agree with TRBD1. The CDR3 sequence is 14 residues long. V lost 2 bases, J lost 8 bases, and 8 bases stayed unmatched. The germline CDR1 and CDR2 sequences are MNHEY and SMNVEV (reference sequence).

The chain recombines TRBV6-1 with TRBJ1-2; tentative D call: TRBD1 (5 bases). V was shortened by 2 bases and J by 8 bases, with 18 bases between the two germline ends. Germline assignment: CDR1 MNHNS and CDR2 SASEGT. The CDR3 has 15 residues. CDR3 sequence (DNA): TGTGCCAGCAGTGAATCAATGGTTCCGCACAGGGGCTACACCTTC. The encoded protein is CASSESMVPHRGYTF.

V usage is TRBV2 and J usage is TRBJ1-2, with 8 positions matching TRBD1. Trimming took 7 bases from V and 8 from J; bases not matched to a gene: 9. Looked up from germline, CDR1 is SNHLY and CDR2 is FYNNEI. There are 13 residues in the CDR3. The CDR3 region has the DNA TGTGCCAGCAAAGAGACAGGGGAGGGGGGCTACACCTTC. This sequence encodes CASKETGEGGYTF. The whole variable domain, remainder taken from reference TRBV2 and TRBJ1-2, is EPEVTQTPSHQVTQMGQEVILRCVPISNHLYFYWYRQILGQKVEFLVSFYNNEISEKSEIFDDQFSVERPDGSNFTLKIRSTKLEDSAMYFCASKETGEGGYTFGSGTRLTVV.

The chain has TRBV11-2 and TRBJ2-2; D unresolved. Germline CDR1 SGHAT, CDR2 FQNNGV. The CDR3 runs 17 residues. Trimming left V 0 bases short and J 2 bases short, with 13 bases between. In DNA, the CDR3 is TGTGCCAGCAGCTTAGATCCGTTACAAACTAACACCGGGGAGCTGTTTTTT. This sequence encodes CASSLDPLQTNTGELFF.

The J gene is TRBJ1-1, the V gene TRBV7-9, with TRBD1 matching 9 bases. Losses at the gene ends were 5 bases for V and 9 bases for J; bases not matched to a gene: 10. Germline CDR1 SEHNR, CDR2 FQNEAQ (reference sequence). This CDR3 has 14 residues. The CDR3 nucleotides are TGTGCCAGCAGCGAATCCGGGACAGGGAGGAAAGCTTTCTTT. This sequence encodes CASSESGTGRKAFF. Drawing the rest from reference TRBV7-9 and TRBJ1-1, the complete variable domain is DTGVSQNPRHKITKRGQNVTFRCDPISEHNRLYWYRQTLGQGPEFLTYFQNEAQLEKSRLLSDRFSAERPKGSFSTLEIQRTEQGDSAMYLCASSESGTGRKAFFGQGTRLTVV.